These 2 T cell receptor beta chains came from one sample sequenced in a study of blood T cell repertoires in COVID-19 (TCRdb year 2020). To prepare the library, the immunoSEQ multiplex PCR assay was applied. TCRdb provides this immuneACCESS table in a form limited to in-frame rearrangements. Some clones are lacking; in checked studies, under half of them reflect an unresolved V gene, and why the rest are absent is not known. This sample gives some 220,000 clones in total; roughly 84% of them show up just once. The ten most abundant clones make up roughly 3% of the sample. Source material: peripheral blood. The source is a woman aged 25-40 years who had recovered from COVID-19.

V gene TRBV4-1 combines with J gene TRBJ2-3; 7 nucleotides align to TRBD2. CDR3 length equals 14 residues. The germline V gene has CDR1 MGHRA and CDR2 YSYEKL. The trim removed 1 base at V and 3 bases at J, leaving 1 base unmatched. The CDR3 DNA reads as TGCGCCAGCAGCCAAGCGCGGGAGACAGATACGCAGTATTTT. Its translation: CASSQARETDTQYF.

The chain is built from TRBV19 and TRBJ1-2, with D perhaps matching TRBD1 (5 bases). This CDR3 is 14 amino acids long. CDR1 is LNHDA and CDR2 is SQIVND in the germline V gene (reference sequence). With 1 base removed from V and 4 bases from J, the gap between germline ends came to 10 bases. The CDR3 region is CASSIVGGTYGYTF. CDR3 in DNA: TGTGCCAGTAGTATAGTCGGGGGTACCTATGGCTACACCTTC.